Below are 4 T cell receptor beta chains sequenced from a single sample in a study of T cell responses to AZD1222 COVID-19 vaccine. TCRdb's table, derived via immunoSEQ multiplex PCR, lists solely in-frame clones and lacks some. The sample yields more than 85,000 clones, about nine tenths seen once. Sequenced material: peripheral blood, taken on day 0 of AZD1222 vaccination. The source of these receptors is an adult in good health.

The gene calls are TRBV28 and TRBJ2-2; 10 bases match TRBD1. Germline CDR1 reads MDHEN; CDR2 reads SYDVKM. CDR3 length: 17 residues. V lost 3 bases, J lost 6 bases, and 10 bases stayed unmatched. In DNA, the CDR3 is TGTGCCAGCAGTTTTAGGACAGGGGGAAAGGGCCCCGGGGAGCTGTTTTTT. Its protein product is CASSFRTGGKGPGELFF.

The chain joins TRBV10-1 to TRBJ1-1; no clear D gene. Germline CDR1 reads WNHNN; CDR2 reads SYGVQD (reference sequence). The CDR3 has 12 residues. Trimming shortened V by 4 bases and J by 6 bases, and 9 bases separated the two germline ends. CDR3 nucleotides: TGCGCCAGCAGTGGCCAAGGGTCTGAAGCTTTCTTT. This codes for CASSGQGSEAFF.

The chain links TRBV3-1 (or the pseudogene TRBV3-2) to TRBJ1-2; TRBD1 matches at 7 bases. CDR1 and CDR2 (germline): LGHDT, YNNKEL (reference sequence). V trimming: 1 base; J trimming: 4 bases; junction bases outside the gene matches: 6. This CDR3 region has 15 residues. The CDR3 DNA sequence: TGTGCCAGCAGCCAAGGGACAGGCGAAAGCTATGGCTACACCTTC. It encodes CASSQGTGESYGYTF.

The chain is built from TRBV5-1 and TRBJ2-5, with a weak D call TRBD2 (5 bases). CDR1 and CDR2 from the germline V gene are SGHRS and YFSETQ. The CDR3 totals 15 residues. The V end was cut by 4 bases, the J end by 5 bases, with 18 bases between. The CDR3 is CASSPQTPGIETQYF. CDR3 nucleotide sequence: TGCGCCAGCAGCCCACAGACTCCGGGGATCGAGACCCAGTACTTC.